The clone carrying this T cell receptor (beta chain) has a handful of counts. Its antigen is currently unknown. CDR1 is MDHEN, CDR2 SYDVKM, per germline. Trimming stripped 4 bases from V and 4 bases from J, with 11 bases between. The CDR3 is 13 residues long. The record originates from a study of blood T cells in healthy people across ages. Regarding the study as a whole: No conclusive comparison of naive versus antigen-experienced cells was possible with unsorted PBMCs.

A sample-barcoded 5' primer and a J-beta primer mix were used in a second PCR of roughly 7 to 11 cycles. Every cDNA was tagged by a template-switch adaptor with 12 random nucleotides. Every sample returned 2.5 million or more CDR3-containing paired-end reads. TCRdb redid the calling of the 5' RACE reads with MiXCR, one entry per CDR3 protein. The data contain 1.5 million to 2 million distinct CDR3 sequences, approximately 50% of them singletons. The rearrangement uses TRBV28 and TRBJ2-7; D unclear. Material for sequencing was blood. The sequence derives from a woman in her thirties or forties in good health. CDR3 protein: CASSWTGRYEQYF. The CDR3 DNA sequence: TGTGCCAGCAGTTGGACCGGCCGGTACGAGCAGTACTTC.